The rows below give T cell receptor beta chains drawn from one sample of a study of technical replicates of blood from a handful of donors. Generated by immunoSEQ multiplex PCR, the TCRdb table keeps only in-frame clones and is missing some. The table lists about 79,000 clones, roughly 94% of them singletons. The specimen sequenced was T cells isolated from PBMCs. The receptor source for this set is a human donor in good health. The CDR3 runs from the conserved cysteine through the conserved F or W. A D gene is named only where the DNA matches it firmly. Clone size appears in some rows only: once, few, many, or a class for an expanded clone.

j_call: TRBJ2-7
v_call: TRBV7-9
d_call: NA
clone_size: NA
cdr3_nt: TGTGCCAGCAGCTCGGATGAGCGGTACGAGCAGTACTTC
cdr3_aa: CASSSDERYEQYF

j_call: TRBJ2-5
v_call: TRBV29-1
d_call: NA
clone_size: NA
cdr3_nt: TGCAGTGGTGGAAGGTGGGTGGAGGGAGTTTTTCCAGAGACCCAGTACTTC
cdr3_aa: CSGGRWVEGVFPETQYF

j_call: TRBJ1-3
v_call: TRBV5-5
d_call: NA
clone_size: NA
cdr3_nt: TGTGCCAGCAGCTTGGGCGGTGGAAACACCATATATTTT
cdr3_aa: CASSLGGGNTIYF

j_call: TRBJ2-7
v_call: TRBV14
d_call: TRBD2
clone_size: NA
cdr3_nt: TGTGCCAGCAGCCAAGTCGGGGGGAGCTACGAGCAGTACTTC
cdr3_aa: CASSQVGGSYEQYF

j_call: TRBJ2-5
v_call: TRBV27
d_call: TRBD1
clone_size: NA
cdr3_nt: TGTGCCAGCAGACAACAGGGGATCGAAGAGACCCAGTACTTC
cdr3_aa: CASRQQGIEETQYF

j_call: TRBJ2-3
v_call: TRBV29-1
d_call: NA
clone_size: NA
cdr3_nt: TGCAGCGTCCCCGCGGGGCCGACCTCCACAGATACGCAGTATTTT
cdr3_aa: CSVPAGPTSTDTQYF

j_call: TRBJ1-1
v_call: TRBV9
d_call: NA
clone_size: NA
cdr3_nt: TGTGCCAGCAGCGTACGGAGCGACACTGAAGCTTTCTTT
cdr3_aa: CASSVRSDTEAFF

j_call: TRBJ2-7
v_call: TRBV7-9
d_call: TRBD2
clone_size: NA
cdr3_nt: TGTGCCAGCAGCTTAGGGGGACTAGCGGCGGTTCAGTACTTC
cdr3_aa: CASSLGGLAAVQYF

j_call: TRBJ1-3
v_call: TRBV6-6
d_call: NA
clone_size: NA
cdr3_nt: TGTGCCAGCATAGACAGGAGCGGCGGAGGAAACACCATATATTTT
cdr3_aa: CASIDRSGGGNTIYF

j_call: TRBJ2-5
v_call: TRBV5-1
d_call: NA
clone_size: NA
cdr3_nt: TGCGCCAGCAAAAACAATCAAAAAGAGACCCAGTACTTC
cdr3_aa: CASKNNQKETQYF

j_call: TRBJ1-4
v_call: TRBV7-2
d_call: NA
clone_size: once
cdr3_nt: TGTGCCAGCAGCTTACGGGGAGGGGCCCTCAATGAAAAACTGTTTTTT
cdr3_aa: CASSLRGGALNEKLFF